This T cell receptor beta chain was captured in a study of blood T cells in healthy people across ages. Primed by a sample-barcoded 5' primer and a J-beta primer mix, a second PCR proceeded for 7 to 11 cycles. TCRdb reanalysed the 5' RACE reads using MiXCR and keeps one entry per CDR3 protein. This repertoire shows about 680,000 distinct CDR3 sequences, 45% to 50% found once; its top ten account for roughly a third. Germline V lookup: CDR1 SQVTM, CDR2 ANQGSEA. The CDR3 runs 11 residues. Between the trimmed V and J ends, which lost 4 bases and 6 bases, there was a span of 6 bases. This clonotype was detected a few times.

This clonotype was obtained from a woman in her sixties or seventies in good health. The gene calls are TRBV29-1 and TRBJ2-2; D possibly matches TRBD1 or TRBD2 (5 bases each). Sequencing was done on a sample of blood. Here the CDR3 DNA reads TGCAGCGTTGTGGGGGCCGGGGAGCTGTTTTTT. It is translated as CSVVGAGELFF.